This entry lists 32 T cell receptor beta chains sequenced from one sample in a study of response to subunit inactivated influenza vaccine. One entry per CDR3 protein results from TCRdb running MiXCR on the RT-PCR reads. The sample includes about 780,000 distinct CDR3 sequences, about 18% of them seen just once. The sequenced sample was PBMCs from blood, obtained roughly 5 days after vaccination. These receptors all come from a man over 45 who received an inactivated influenza vaccine.

This clonotype was counted at least ten times. CDR3 amino acids: CASSGQVNTEAFF. The CDR3 region has the DNA TGCGCCAGCAGTGGACAGGTGAACACTGAAGCTTTCTTT. This chain connects TRBV10-1 to TRBJ1-1, with D maybe TRBD1 (6 bases). V dropped 4 bases and J dropped 0 bases, with 6 bases sitting between them. Germline assignment: CDR1 WNHNN and CDR2 SYGVQD (reference sequence). The CDR3 consists of 13 residues.

This clonotype was counted between two and nine times. The V call is TRBV15, the J call TRBJ2-1; D ambiguous. The V and J ends lost 0 bases and 0 bases respectively, with 9 bases between them. The CDR3 consists of 16 residues. CDR1 is LNHNV, CDR2 YYDKDF, per germline (reference sequence). The CDR3 DNA follows: TGTGCCACCAGCAGAGATTGGATGAGCTCCTACAATGAGCAGTTCTTC. Its protein is CATSRDWMSSYNEQFF.

V is TRBV20-1 and J is TRBJ2-7, with 8 bases that match TRBD2. The junction had 5 bases not matched to a gene; V was cut back by 1 base and J by 3 bases. This CDR3 is 14 amino acids long. The germline CDR1 and CDR2 sequences are DFQATT and SNEGSKA (reference sequence). CDR3 loop: CSARVAGGGYEQYF. CDR3 DNA sequence: TGCAGTGCTAGAGTTGCGGGGGGAGGCTACGAGCAGTACTTC.

V gene TRBV20-1 combines with J gene TRBJ1-6; D is uncertain. Germline V gene lookup returns CDR1 DFQATT and CDR2 SNEGSKA (reference sequence). V lost 0 bases and J 10 bases, leaving 16 bases between the germline ends. CDR3 length: 15 amino acids. The CDR3 reads CSARDNPQRRSPLHF. The CDR3 DNA reads TGCAGTGCTAGAGACAACCCGCAAAGGAGGTCACCCCTCCACTTT.

The V gene is TRBV5-1, the J gene TRBJ2-1; 9 positions agree with TRBD2. J lost 8 bases, V lost 4 bases, and 13 bases had no gene match. The CDR3 consists of 16 residues. CDR1 and CDR2 from the germline V gene are SGHRS and YFSETQ. The CDR3 loop reads CASSRTGTSSPHEQFF. DNA for the CDR3: TGCGCCAGCAGCAGGACCGGGACTAGCTCCCCCCATGAGCAGTTCTTC.

This CDR3 reads CASMRVANEQFF. In DNA form, the CDR3 reads TGTGCCAGCATGAGAGTTGCAAATGAGCAGTTCTTC. The chain combines TRBV6-1 with TRBJ2-1; D is ambiguous. With 7 bases removed from V and 7 bases from J, the gap between germline ends came to 11 bases. The CDR3 is made up of 12 amino acids. CDR1 is MNHNS, CDR2 SASEGT, per germline.

This clonotype appeared a few times. For the CDR3, the DNA is TGTGCCAGCAGACCCGGGGCTTACCCCCTCGAGCAGTACTTC. Translating gives CASRPGAYPLEQYF. The chain combines TRBV11-2 with TRBJ2-7, with D tentatively TRBD1 or TRBD2 (5 bases each). Trimming took 6 bases from V and 6 from J, leaving 18 bases between them. Per germline, CDR1 SGHAT and CDR2 FQNNGV. CDR3 length equals 14 residues.

The rearrangement links TRBV6-1 to TRBJ2-3; D is possibly TRBD1 (6 bases). With 4 bases removed from V and 5 bases from J, the gap between germline ends came to 10 bases. CDR3 length: 13 amino acids. CDR1 MNHNS and CDR2 SASEGT come from the germline V gene. CDR3 sequence (DNA): TGTGCCAGCAGTGGGGGGCTTAAAGATACGCAGTATTTT. This sequence encodes CASSGGLKDTQYF.

The chain has TRBV20-1 and TRBJ2-5; TRBD2 agrees at 8 bases. Germline V lookup: CDR1 DFQATT, CDR2 SNEGSKA (reference sequence). The CDR3 length is 15 residues. Trimming at V came to 0 bases and at J to 6 bases, leaving 9 bases not matched to a gene. CDR3 amino acids: CSARDSGGIGKTQYF. The CDR3 DNA is TGCAGTGCTAGAGATTCGGGAGGGATCGGAAAGACCCAGTACTTC.

The V call is TRBV5-6, the J call TRBJ2-2, with D tentatively TRBD1 or TRBD2 (5 bases each). The V gene lost 1 base and the J gene lost 0 bases, with 7 bases spanning the gap. The CDR3 has 15 residues. Germline CDR1 and CDR2: SGHDT and YYEEEE. CDR3 region: CASSLLGPNTGELFF. DNA for the CDR3: TGTGCCAGCAGCTTGCTGGGACCGAACACCGGGGAGCTGTTTTTT.

Only a few counts were recorded for this clonotype. This chain joins TRBV6-5 and TRBJ2-7, with D perhaps matching TRBD1 (6 bases). The germline V gene has CDR1 MNHEY and CDR2 SVGAGI. This CDR3 spans 15 amino acids. V gave up 4 bases and J gave up 5 bases, with 18 bases separating them. In nucleotides, the CDR3 is TGTGCCAGCAGTTCCCAACAGGGACCTTCCAACGAGCAGTACTTC. Its translation: CASSSQQGPSNEQYF.

The chain carries TRBV20-1 and TRBJ1-2, with TRBD1 matching 9 bases. J gave up 8 bases and V 5 bases, and 15 bases lay outside the gene matches. CDR1 is DFQATT and CDR2 is SNEGSKA in the germline V gene (reference sequence). This CDR3 spans 15 amino acids. The CDR3 loop reads CSASQGAVPADGYTF. CDR3 in DNA: TGCAGTGCTTCACAGGGGGCGGTTCCCGCGGACGGCTACACCTTC.

This CDR3 reads CASSLVWEQYF. The CDR3 bases are TGTGCCAGCAGCTTAGTTTGGGAGCAGTACTTC. The chain recombines TRBV11-2 with TRBJ2-7; D unclear. The CDR3 has 11 amino acids. Trimming took 1 base from V and 7 from J, leaving 5 bases between them. The germline V gene has CDR1 SGHAT and CDR2 FQNNGV.

This clonotype was seen a few times. The genes are TRBV12-3 or TRBV12-4 and TRBJ2-3, with 9 bases aligning to TRBD2. The CDR3 is made up of 15 amino acids. V gave up 6 bases and J gave up 2 bases; unmatched junction bases: 6. The DNA for the CDR3 is TGTGCCAGCAGCCTAGCGGGACAAAACACAGATACGCAGTATTTT. The encoded protein is CASSLAGQNTDTQYF.

V is TRBV7-9 and J is TRBJ2-5; possible D gene TRBD2, 5 bases. CDR1 is SEHNR and CDR2 is FQNEAQ in the germline V gene (reference sequence). Trimming took off 5 bases at V and 5 bases at J, with 15 bases between the two ends. The CDR3 is 14 amino acids. The CDR3 DNA follows: TGTGCCAGCAGCCCCCTACTAGTCGGTGAGACCCAGTACTTC. Amino acids: CASSPLLVGETQYF.

This chain joins TRBV6-2 or TRBV6-3 and TRBJ2-3; 9 nucleotides line up with TRBD2. The CDR3 sequence is 17 residues long. Germline trimming cut 2 bases from V and 5 bases from J; bases unmatched to any gene: 11. Germline loops: CDR1 MNHEY, CDR2 SVGEGT. CDR3 amino acids: CASSYGSPAGGRDTQYF. As DNA, the CDR3 is TGTGCCAGCAGTTACGGGTCTCCTGCGGGGGGGCGAGATACGCAGTATTTT.

The rearrangement joins TRBV29-1 to TRBJ2-3; 14 bases are a match to TRBD2. Unmatched junction bases numbered 15, after V lost 3 bases and J lost 4 bases. The germline V gene encodes CDR1 SQVTM and CDR2 ANQGSEA. This CDR3 comprises 19 residues. Here the CDR3 reads CSVDGAMGTSGRSADTQYF. The CDR3 DNA reads as TGCAGCGTTGACGGGGCCATGGGGACTAGCGGGAGATCGGCAGATACGCAGTATTTT.

This clonotype showed up just once. This rearrangement joins TRBV4-2 to TRBJ2-7; possibly TRBD2 for D (6 bases). The CDR3 covers 14 residues. From germline, CDR1 is LGHNA and CDR2 YNFKEQ. Trimming took off 1 base at V and 2 bases at J, with 9 bases between the two ends. The DNA of the CDR3 is TGTGCCAGCAGCCAAGCGGGAGCTACCTACGAGCAGTACTTC. Protein: CASSQAGATYEQYF.

This clonotype was recorded at least ten times. V usage is TRBV20-1 and J usage is TRBJ1-5; D might be TRBD1 (5 bases). This CDR3 comprises 16 residues. Trimming took 6 bases from V and 1 from J, leaving 19 bases between them. Per the germline V gene, CDR1 is DFQATT and CDR2 is SNEGSKA (reference sequence). CDR3 protein: CSAPRRGSRSNQPQHF. In DNA, the CDR3 is TGCAGTGCCCCCAGGCGGGGCAGTAGGAGCAATCAGCCCCAGCATTTT.

This clonotype has just a few counts. The gene calls are TRBV28 and TRBJ1-5, with 7 bases that match TRBD1. Germline V CDR1 and CDR2: MDHEN, SYDVKM. The CDR3 loop spans 17 amino acids. V shed 1 base and J 3 bases; nucleotides not matched to a gene: 9. The CDR3 region has the DNA TGTGCCAGCAGTTTATCCCTAAAGACAGGGTCCAATCAGCCCCAGCATTTT. This codes for CASSLSLKTGSNQPQHF.

This clonotype was found many times. V is TRBV9 and J is TRBJ2-2; a weak D match, TRBD1 (6 bases). V was clipped by 6 bases and J by 0 bases, with 9 bases between them. This CDR3 contains 14 residues. The germline gives CDR1 SGDLS, CDR2 YYNGEE. CDR3: CASNRQANTGELFF. The CDR3 region has the DNA TGTGCCAGCAATCGACAGGCGAACACCGGGGAGCTGTTTTTT.

Written as DNA, the CDR3 is TGTGCCAGCAGCTTAGGACAGAACCCGAGAGTATACGAGCAGTACTTC. Residues: CASSLGQNPRVYEQYF. The chain links TRBV7-6 to TRBJ2-7; D perhaps matches TRBD1 (5 bases). The CDR3 spans 16 residues. V lost 1 base and J lost 4, with 17 bases in between. Germline V gives CDR1 SGHVS, CDR2 FNYEAQ.

This clonotype appeared a few times. This chain connects TRBV28 to TRBJ2-7; perhaps TRBD2 as D (5 bases). CDR1 is MDHEN, CDR2 SYDVKM, per germline. The CDR3 covers 12 residues. CDR3 amino acids: CGSQRNSYEQYF. As DNA, the CDR3 is TGTGGATCACAGCGGAACTCCTACGAGCAGTACTTC.

The genes are TRBV7-2 and TRBJ1-6; D is perhaps TRBD1 (5 bases). CDR3 length equals 15 residues. Germline loops: CDR1 SGHTA, CDR2 FQGNSA. Trimming left V 5 bases short and J 7 bases short, with 15 bases between. This chain's CDR3 is CASSDWGGINSPLHF. The CDR3 DNA reads TGTGCCAGCAGCGACTGGGGGGGGATAAATTCACCCCTCCACTTT.

CDR3 loop: CASSAGARGRNEKLFF. CDR3 in DNA: TGTGCCAGCAGCGCCGGGGCCAGGGGGCGGAATGAAAAACTGTTTTTT. The chain couples TRBV9 to TRBJ1-4, with 8 bases identical to TRBD1. Germline trimming cut 3 bases from V and 5 bases from J; bases unmatched to any gene: 9. Germline CDR1 and CDR2: SGDLS and YYNGEE. The CDR3 length is 16 residues.

This clonotype was recorded at least ten times. DNA of the CDR3: TGTGCCAGCAGCTTAGCCCCAGATACGCAGTATTTT. Its translation is CASSLAPDTQYF. J is TRBJ2-3 and V is TRBV7-9; D gene uncertain. Germline CDR1 SEHNR, CDR2 FQNEAQ (reference sequence). Trimming left V 0 bases short and J 4 bases short, with 2 bases between. This CDR3 spans 12 amino acids. The complete variable domain, with remaining parts taken from reference TRBV7-9 and TRBJ2-3, reads DTGVSQNPRHKITKRGQNVTFRCDPISEHNRLYWYRQTLGQGPEFLTYFQNEAQLEKSRLLSDRFSAERPKGSFSTLEIQRTEQGDSAMYLCASSLAPDTQYFGPGTRLTVL.

V usage is TRBV29-1 and J usage is TRBJ2-6; tentatively, D is TRBD2 (5 bases). The germline gives CDR1 SQVTM, CDR2 ANQGSEA. This CDR3 is built from 14 residues. The V gene lost 5 bases and the J gene lost 2 bases, with 10 bases spanning the gap. In DNA form, the CDR3 reads TGCAGCGTTCCGAGGGTACCTGGGGCCAACGTCCTGACTTTC. Its translation: CSVPRVPGANVLTF.

This clonotype was seen a handful of times. The J gene is TRBJ2-7, the V gene TRBV7-2, with 8 bases lining up with TRBD1. Germline V CDR1 and CDR2: SGHTA, FQGNSA. This CDR3 is built from 12 residues. Trimming took 11 bases from V and 6 from J; bases not matched to a gene: 9. As DNA, the CDR3 is TGTGCCTCCCGACAGGGGTCCGCCGAGCAGTACTTC. The encoded protein is CASRQGSAEQYF.

This clonotype was recorded a few times. V usage is TRBV7-6 and J usage is TRBJ2-7; either TRBD1 or TRBD2 may supply D (6 bases each). CDR3 length equals 15 residues. Germline V gene sequence: CDR1 SGHVS, CDR2 FNYEAQ. V lost 5 bases and J 3 bases, leaving 17 bases between the germline ends. The CDR3 DNA reads as TGTGCCAGCAGCCCAACAACGGGGGCGGTCTACGAGCAGTACTTC. This sequence encodes CASSPTTGAVYEQYF.

The chain carries TRBV10-3 and TRBJ2-2, with 9 bases that match TRBD1. The CDR3 spans 16 residues. Germline lookup yields CDR1 ENHRY and CDR2 SYGVKD. The V and J ends lost 2 bases and 4 bases, in that order; junction bases with no gene match: 5. The chain's CDR3 is CAISEPGTGFTGELFF. Written as DNA, the CDR3 is TGTGCCATCAGTGAGCCTGGGACAGGGTTCACCGGGGAGCTGTTTTTT.

The CDR3 DNA sequence: TGCAGCGTTGTAGTTCCGGGGGGCACAGATACGCAGTATTTT. It yields the protein CSVVVPGGTDTQYF. This chain joins TRBV29-1 and TRBJ2-3, with D perhaps TRBD2 (6 bases). Between the trimmed V and J ends, which lost 4 bases and 1 base, there was a span of 12 bases. CDR3 length: 14 amino acids. Germline CDR1 SQVTM, CDR2 ANQGSEA.

The V call is TRBV7-6, the J call TRBJ2-3; D assignment may be TRBD1 or TRBD2 (5 bases each). The V gene lost 5 bases and the J gene lost 0 bases, with 15 bases spanning the gap. CDR3 length equals 16 residues. Germline V gene sequence: CDR1 SGHVS, CDR2 FNYEAQ. CDR3 protein: CASSRFNGASTDTQYF. The CDR3 region has the DNA TGTGCCAGCAGCCGCTTCAACGGGGCTAGCACAGATACGCAGTATTTT.